The rows below give T cell receptor beta chains drawn from one sample of a study of blood T cells in healthy people across ages. TCRdb passed the 5' RACE reads through MiXCR, listing each CDR3 protein once. Altogether 800,000 or so distinct CDR3 sequences are present, more than 20% being singletons, with the ten largest covering 3% to 4.5%. These data were likewise used in another study, on T cells of mothers and their children.

The sequencing sample was made of blood. These receptors were obtained from a boy aged 5-17 years in good health. Both conserved end residues are part of each CDR3. Fields, in order: clone size, J gene, V gene, D gene, CDR3 protein, CDR3 DNA. D genes are given only for firm matches. Expanded clones get a size class; other rows say once, few or many, or leave the size out.

clone size: few
J gene: TRBJ2-7
V gene: TRBV29-1
D gene: -
CDR3 protein: CSAGVGDEQYF
CDR3 DNA: TGCAGCGCGGGGGTCGGGGACGAGCAGTACTTC

clone size: -
J gene: TRBJ2-7
V gene: TRBV5-1
D gene: -
CDR3 protein: CASSLDTGRLEQYF
CDR3 DNA: TGCGCCAGCAGCTTGGACACCGGGAGACTCGAGCAGTACTTC

clone size: -
J gene: TRBJ2-2
V gene: TRBV7-2
D gene: -
CDR3 protein: CASSLLSGTLTSGELFF
CDR3 DNA: TGTGCCAGCAGCTTGTTGTCCGGGACCCTTACTTCCGGGGAGCTGTTTTTT

clone size: -
J gene: TRBJ2-6
V gene: TRBV20-1
D gene: -
CDR3 protein: CSAQGGAGANVLTF
CDR3 DNA: TGCAGTGCTCAGGGGGGAGCTGGGGCCAACGTCCTGACTTTC

clone size: -
J gene: TRBJ2-5
V gene: TRBV4-2
D gene: -
CDR3 protein: CASSQGGSRETQYF
CDR3 DNA: TGTGCCAGCAGCCAAGGTGGGAGTCGTGAGACCCAGTACTTC

clone size: -
J gene: TRBJ2-7
V gene: TRBV12-3/TRBV12-4
D gene: -
CDR3 protein: CASSPLGLGTYEQYF
CDR3 DNA: TGTGCCAGCAGCCCCTTGGGACTCGGGACCTACGAGCAGTACTTC

clone size: few
J gene: TRBJ2-1
V gene: TRBV29-1
D gene: TRBD2
CDR3 protein: CSAKRPGTRDEQFF
CDR3 DNA: TGCAGCGCTAAACGTCCCGGGACTAGGGATGAGCAGTTCTTC

clone size: -
J gene: TRBJ2-5
V gene: TRBV11-2
D gene: -
CDR3 protein: CASSFGDPETQYF
CDR3 DNA: TGTGCCAGCAGCTTTGGCGACCCAGAGACCCAGTACTTC

clone size: -
J gene: TRBJ2-5
V gene: TRBV10-2
D gene: -
CDR3 protein: CASSVSGAAGETQYF
CDR3 DNA: TGCGCCAGCAGTGTTTCTGGGGCGGCGGGGGAGACCCAGTACTTC

clone size: -
J gene: TRBJ2-7
V gene: TRBV10-3
D gene: TRBD1
CDR3 protein: CAISNRDRGLLNEQYF
CDR3 DNA: TGTGCCATCAGCAATCGGGACAGGGGGCTCCTAAACGAGCAGTACTTC

clone size: few
J gene: TRBJ2-7
V gene: TRBV7-8
D gene: -
CDR3 protein: CASSHGDRYEQYF
CDR3 DNA: TGTGCCAGCAGCCATGGAGATCGTTACGAGCAGTACTTC

clone size: -
J gene: TRBJ2-5
V gene: TRBV12-3/TRBV12-4
D gene: TRBD1
CDR3 protein: CASSSGTGLFETQYF
CDR3 DNA: TGTGCCAGCAGTTCCGGGACAGGGCTTTTCGAGACCCAGTACTTC

clone size: -
J gene: TRBJ2-1
V gene: TRBV6-6
D gene: -
CDR3 protein: CASGSDSYNEQFF
CDR3 DNA: TGTGCCAGTGGATCCGATTCCTACAATGAGCAGTTCTTC

clone size: once
J gene: TRBJ2-7
V gene: TRBV19
D gene: -
CDR3 protein: CASSIGDAYEQYF
CDR3 DNA: TGTGCCAGTAGTATCGGGGACGCCTACGAGCAGTACTTC

clone size: -
J gene: TRBJ1-3
V gene: TRBV6-5
D gene: -
CDR3 protein: CASSYKGGGNTIYF
CDR3 DNA: TGTGCCAGCAGTTATAAAGGCGGCGGAAACACCATATATTTT

clone size: -
J gene: TRBJ2-5
V gene: TRBV28
D gene: -
CDR3 protein: CASSPTEWAGETQYF
CDR3 DNA: TGTGCCAGCAGTCCTACCGAATGGGCTGGAGAGACCCAGTACTTC

clone size: few
J gene: TRBJ2-7
V gene: TRBV27
D gene: TRBD1
CDR3 protein: CASSLGGTGSREQYF
CDR3 DNA: TGTGCCAGCAGTTTAGGGGGGACAGGGTCTCGGGAGCAGTACTTC

clone size: -
J gene: TRBJ1-3
V gene: TRBV19
D gene: -
CDR3 protein: CASTPWMSPGNTIYF
CDR3 DNA: TGTGCCAGTACCCCTTGGATGTCCCCTGGAAACACCATATATTTT

clone size: -
J gene: TRBJ2-3
V gene: TRBV27
D gene: TRBD2
CDR3 protein: CASSLAAGGTPDTQYF
CDR3 DNA: TGTGCCAGCAGTTTAGCAGCGGGAGGGACGCCAGATACGCAGTATTTT

clone size: -
J gene: TRBJ2-2
V gene: TRBV6-2/TRBV6-3
D gene: -
CDR3 protein: CASSTLEGLSSGELFF
CDR3 DNA: TGTGCCAGCAGTACTCTAGAGGGCCTGAGTTCCGGGGAGCTGTTTTTT

clone size: -
J gene: TRBJ1-2
V gene: TRBV20-1
D gene: -
CDR3 protein: CSAPPLQGGYGYTF
CDR3 DNA: TGCAGTGCTCCCCCTCTACAGGGAGGCTATGGCTACACCTTC

clone size: -
J gene: TRBJ1-2
V gene: TRBV7-2
D gene: -
CDR3 protein: CASSLEATPYGDYGYTF
CDR3 DNA: TGTGCCAGCAGCTTAGAGGCGACACCCTATGGGGACTATGGCTACACCTTC

clone size: few
J gene: TRBJ2-1
V gene: TRBV6-2/TRBV6-3
D gene: -
CDR3 protein: CASTKRGALGSSYNEQFF
CDR3 DNA: TGTGCCAGCACCAAACGGGGGGCGCTTGGAAGCTCCTACAATGAGCAGTTCTTC

clone size: -
J gene: TRBJ2-5
V gene: TRBV20-1
D gene: TRBD2
CDR3 protein: CSASPSSGSLETQYF
CDR3 DNA: TGCAGTGCTAGCCCCTCTAGCGGGAGCTTGGAGACCCAGTACTTC

clone size: -
J gene: TRBJ1-2
V gene: TRBV6-1
D gene: -
CDR3 protein: CASSVEPKRGYTF
CDR3 DNA: TGTGCCAGCAGCGTAGAACCAAAGAGAGGCTACACCTTC

clone size: -
J gene: TRBJ2-2
V gene: TRBV6-6
D gene: -
CDR3 protein: CASSPSDGVGLFF
CDR3 DNA: TGTGCCAGCAGTCCTTCTGATGGTGTAGGGCTGTTTTTT

clone size: few
J gene: TRBJ2-5
V gene: TRBV5-4
D gene: -
CDR3 protein: CASSTDYGTYQETQYF
CDR3 DNA: TGTGCCAGCAGCACGGACTACGGGACATACCAAGAGACCCAGTACTTC

clone size: few
J gene: TRBJ2-5
V gene: TRBV5-6
D gene: -
CDR3 protein: CASSQTKLQETQYF
CDR3 DNA: TGTGCCAGCAGCCAAACGAAACTCCAAGAGACCCAGTACTTC

clone size: -
J gene: TRBJ2-7
V gene: TRBV14
D gene: -
CDR3 protein: CASSQDLRPGGYTHEQYF
CDR3 DNA: TGTGCCAGCAGCCAAGATCTAAGACCAGGGGGGTATACCCACGAGCAGTACTTC

clone size: -
J gene: TRBJ2-3
V gene: TRBV4-3
D gene: TRBD2
CDR3 protein: CASSQDHRLAADTQYF
CDR3 DNA: TGCGCCAGCAGCCAAGATCATCGGCTAGCGGCAGATACGCAGTATTTT

clone size: few
J gene: TRBJ2-5
V gene: TRBV4-3
D gene: -
CDR3 protein: CASSQESGSEQETQYF
CDR3 DNA: TGCGCCAGCAGCCAAGAATCGGGTAGCGAACAAGAGACCCAGTACTTC

clone size: few
J gene: TRBJ2-1
V gene: TRBV9
D gene: -
CDR3 protein: CASSGPKSYDEQFF
CDR3 DNA: TGTGCCAGCAGCGGACCCAAATCCTACGATGAGCAGTTCTTC

clone size: few
J gene: TRBJ2-1
V gene: TRBV6-2/TRBV6-3
D gene: TRBD1
CDR3 protein: CATAGTGELEQFF
CDR3 DNA: TGTGCCACCGCCGGGACAGGGGAACTTGAGCAGTTCTTC

clone size: -
J gene: TRBJ2-1
V gene: TRBV2
D gene: TRBD2
CDR3 protein: CASRGTSGGGEQFF
CDR3 DNA: TGTGCCAGCAGGGGGACTAGCGGGGGCGGCGAGCAGTTCTTC

clone size: few
J gene: TRBJ2-4
V gene: TRBV4-3
D gene: -
CDR3 protein: CASSQGDGNIQYF
CDR3 DNA: TGCGCCAGCAGCCAAGGGGACGGGAACATTCAGTACTTC

clone size: few
J gene: TRBJ2-1
V gene: TRBV6-1
D gene: -
CDR3 protein: CASSERRALNNEQFF
CDR3 DNA: TGTGCCAGCAGTGAACGCAGGGCCCTTAACAATGAGCAGTTCTTC

clone size: many
J gene: TRBJ2-5
V gene: TRBV7-3
D gene: TRBD2
CDR3 protein: CASSPGLAGETQYF
CDR3 DNA: TGTGCCAGCAGTCCTGGTCTAGCGGGAGAGACCCAGTACTTC

clone size: -
J gene: TRBJ2-1
V gene: TRBV7-3
D gene: TRBD1
CDR3 protein: CASSSQGQGITNNEQFF
CDR3 DNA: TGTGCCAGCAGCTCCCAGGGACAGGGTATAACCAACAATGAGCAGTTCTTC

clone size: -
J gene: TRBJ2-3
V gene: TRBV13
D gene: TRBD1
CDR3 protein: CASSPQGGTDTQYF
CDR3 DNA: TGTGCCAGCAGCCCGCAGGGGGGCACAGATACGCAGTATTTT

clone size: -
J gene: TRBJ2-7
V gene: TRBV27
D gene: -
CDR3 protein: CASSRGTNYEQYF
CDR3 DNA: TGTGCCAGCAGCCGTGGAACTAACTACGAGCAGTACTTC

clone size: -
J gene: TRBJ2-7
V gene: TRBV7-9
D gene: TRBD2
CDR3 protein: CASSLVSGRATYEQYF
CDR3 DNA: TGTGCCAGCAGCTTAGTATCCGGGAGGGCCACCTACGAGCAGTACTTC